This T cell receptor beta chain was captured in a study of regulatory T cells in long-lasting Graves disease. Indicated time point: newly diagnosed GD, antithyroid drugs for less than 3 months. PBMCs provided the RNA from which the TCR library was made. Sequencing libraries for TCR beta were prepared with iRepertoire HTBI primers and Arm-PCR of CDR3 regions. TCRdb redid the calling of the multiplex PCR reads with MiXCR, one entry per CDR3 protein. Altogether hundreds of thousands of distinct CDR3 sequences are present, about a sixth being singletons, with the ten largest covering about 32%. CDR1 and CDR2 from the germline V gene are MDHEN and SYDVKM. The CDR3 sequence is 14 residues long. Trimming took 4 bases from V and 3 from J, leaving 10 bases between them. This clonotype was detected ten times or more. These data were likewise used in another study, on T cells in Graves' hyperthyroidism and ophthalmopathy.

This sequence joins TRBV28 and TRBJ2-1; D gene uncertain. Specimen: peripheral blood mononuclear cells (PBMCs), collected at new diagnosis, from a patient treated with antithyroid drugs. This clonotype originated in a man aged 40-50 years with Graves disease. The CDR3 reads CASSSRNFYNEQFF. The DNA for the CDR3 is TGTGCCAGCAGTTCTCGAAACTTCTACAATGAGCAGTTCTTC.